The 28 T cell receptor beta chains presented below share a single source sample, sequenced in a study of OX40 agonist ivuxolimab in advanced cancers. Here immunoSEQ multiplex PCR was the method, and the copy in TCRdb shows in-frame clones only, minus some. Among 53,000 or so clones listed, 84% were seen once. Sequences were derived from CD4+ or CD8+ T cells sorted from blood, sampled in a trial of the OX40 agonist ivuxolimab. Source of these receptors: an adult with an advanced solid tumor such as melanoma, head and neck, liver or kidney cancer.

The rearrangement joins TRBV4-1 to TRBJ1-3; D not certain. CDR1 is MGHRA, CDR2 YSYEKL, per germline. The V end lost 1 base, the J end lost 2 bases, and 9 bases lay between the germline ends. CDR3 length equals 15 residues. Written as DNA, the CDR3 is TGCGCCAGCAGCCAAGTAGGTCTAGCTGGAAACACCATATATTTT. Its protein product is CASSQVGLAGNTIYF.

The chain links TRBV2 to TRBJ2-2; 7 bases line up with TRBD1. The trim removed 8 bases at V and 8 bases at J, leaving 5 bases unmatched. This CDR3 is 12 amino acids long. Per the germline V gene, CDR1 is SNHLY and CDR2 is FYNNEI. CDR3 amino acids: CASQGVRGELFF. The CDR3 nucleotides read TGTGCCAGCCAGGGGGTCCGAGGGGAGCTGTTTTTT.

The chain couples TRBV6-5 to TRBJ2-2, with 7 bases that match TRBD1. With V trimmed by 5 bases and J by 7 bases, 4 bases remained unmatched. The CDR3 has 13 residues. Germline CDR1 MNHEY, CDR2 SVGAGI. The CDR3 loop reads CASSHRGDGELFF. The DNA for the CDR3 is TGTGCCAGCAGTCACAGGGGCGACGGGGAGCTGTTTTTT.

CDR3 bases: TGCGCCAGCATGAGAGCGGCCCGCACCGGGGAGCTGTTTTTT. Protein: CASMRAARTGELFF. The chain combines TRBV4-1 with TRBJ2-2, with D tentatively TRBD2 (5 bases). This CDR3 is built from 14 residues. Germline loops: CDR1 MGHRA, CDR2 YSYEKL. Trimming shortened V by 7 bases and J by 4 bases, and 13 bases separated the two germline ends.

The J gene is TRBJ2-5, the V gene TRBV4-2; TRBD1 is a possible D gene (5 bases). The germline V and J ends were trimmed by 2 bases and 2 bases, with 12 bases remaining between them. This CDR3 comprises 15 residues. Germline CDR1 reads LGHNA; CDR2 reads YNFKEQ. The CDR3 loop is CASSQSQAGQETQYF. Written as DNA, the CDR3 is TGTGCCAGCAGCCAAAGTCAGGCAGGGCAAGAGACCCAGTACTTC.

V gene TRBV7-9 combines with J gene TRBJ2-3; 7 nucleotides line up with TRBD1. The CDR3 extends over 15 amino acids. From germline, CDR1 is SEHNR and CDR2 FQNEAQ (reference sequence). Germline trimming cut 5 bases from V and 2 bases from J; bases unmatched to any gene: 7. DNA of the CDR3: TGTGCCAGCAGCCAAAGGGACAGTAACACAGATACGCAGTATTTT. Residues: CASSQRDSNTDTQYF. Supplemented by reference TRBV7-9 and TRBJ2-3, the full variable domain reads DTGVSQNPRHKITKRGQNVTFRCDPISEHNRLYWYRQTLGQGPEFLTYFQNEAQLEKSRLLSDRFSAERPKGSFSTLEIQRTEQGDSAMYLCASSQRDSNTDTQYFGPGTRLTVL.

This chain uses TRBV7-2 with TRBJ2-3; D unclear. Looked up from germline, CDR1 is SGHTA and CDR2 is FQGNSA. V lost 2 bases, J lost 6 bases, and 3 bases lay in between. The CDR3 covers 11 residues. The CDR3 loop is CASSLRDTQYF. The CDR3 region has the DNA TGTGCCAGCAGCTTAAGGGATACGCAGTATTTT.

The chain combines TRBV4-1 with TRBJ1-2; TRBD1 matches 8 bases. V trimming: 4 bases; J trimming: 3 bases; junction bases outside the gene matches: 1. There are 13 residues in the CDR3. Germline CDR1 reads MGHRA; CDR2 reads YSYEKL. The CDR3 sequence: CASSRDRYYGYTF. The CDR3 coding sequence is TGCGCCAGCAGCCGGGACAGGTACTATGGCTACACCTTC.

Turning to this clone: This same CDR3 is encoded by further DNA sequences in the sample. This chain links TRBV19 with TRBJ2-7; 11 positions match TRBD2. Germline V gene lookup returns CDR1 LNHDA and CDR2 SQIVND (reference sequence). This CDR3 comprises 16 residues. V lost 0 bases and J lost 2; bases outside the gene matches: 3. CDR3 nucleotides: TGTGCCAGTAGTATAGATCCGACTAGCGGGGCCTACGAGCAGTACTTC. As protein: CASSIDPTSGAYEQYF.

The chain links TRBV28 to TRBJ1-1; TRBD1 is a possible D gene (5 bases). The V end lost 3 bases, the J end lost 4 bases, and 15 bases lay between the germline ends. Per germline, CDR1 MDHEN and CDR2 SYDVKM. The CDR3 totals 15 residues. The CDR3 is CASSFVRWGGTEAFF. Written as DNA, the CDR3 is TGTGCCAGCAGTTTCGTCAGGTGGGGCGGCACTGAAGCTTTCTTT.

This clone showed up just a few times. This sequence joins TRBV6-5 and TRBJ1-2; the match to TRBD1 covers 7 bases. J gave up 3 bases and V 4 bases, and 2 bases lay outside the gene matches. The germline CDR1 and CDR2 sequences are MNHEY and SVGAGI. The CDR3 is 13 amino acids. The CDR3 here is CASSFTGDYGYTF. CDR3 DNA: TGTGCCAGCAGTTTCACAGGGGACTATGGCTACACCTTC.

The CDR3 sequence is CASRSSGLHQETQYF. CDR3 bases: TGTGCCAGCAGATCTAGTGGACTACACCAAGAGACCCAGTACTTC. The chain links TRBV6-5 to TRBJ2-5; possibly TRBD2 for D (6 bases). In germline, CDR1 is MNHEY, CDR2 SVGAGI. V was shortened by 6 bases and J by 0 bases, with 14 bases between the two germline ends. The CDR3 consists of 15 residues.

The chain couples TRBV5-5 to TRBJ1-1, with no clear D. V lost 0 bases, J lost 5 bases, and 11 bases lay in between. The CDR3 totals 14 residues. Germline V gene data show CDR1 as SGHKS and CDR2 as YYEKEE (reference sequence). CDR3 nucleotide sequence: TGTGCCAGCAGCTTGGACAATTCGGGGACTGAAGCTTTCTTT. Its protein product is CASSLDNSGTEAFF.

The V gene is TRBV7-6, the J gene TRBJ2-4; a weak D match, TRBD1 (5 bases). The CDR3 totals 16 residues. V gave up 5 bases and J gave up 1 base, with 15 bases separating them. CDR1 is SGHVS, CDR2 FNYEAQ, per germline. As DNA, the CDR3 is TGTGCCAGCAGCCCGGCGCAGGGCTCGGCCAAAAACATTCAGTACTTC. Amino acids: CASSPAQGSAKNIQYF.

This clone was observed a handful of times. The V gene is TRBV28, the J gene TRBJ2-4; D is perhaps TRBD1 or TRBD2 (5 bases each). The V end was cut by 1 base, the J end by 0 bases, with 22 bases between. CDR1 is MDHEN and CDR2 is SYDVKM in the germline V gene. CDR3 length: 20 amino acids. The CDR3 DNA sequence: TGTGCCAGCAGTTTATCCTTCGTGGACTGGGGCGGGTTAGCCAAAAACATTCAGTACTTC. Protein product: CASSLSFVDWGGLAKNIQYF. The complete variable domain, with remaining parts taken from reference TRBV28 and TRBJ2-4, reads DVKVTQSSRYLVKRTGEKVFLECVQDMDHENMFWYRQDPGLGLRLIYFSYDVKMKEKGDIPEGYSVSREKKERFSLILESASTNQTSMYLCASSLSFVDWGGLAKNIQYFGAGTRLSVL.

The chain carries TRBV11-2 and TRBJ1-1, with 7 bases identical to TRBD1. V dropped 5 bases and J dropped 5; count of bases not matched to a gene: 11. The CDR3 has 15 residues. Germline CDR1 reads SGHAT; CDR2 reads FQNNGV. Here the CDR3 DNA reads TGTGCCAGCAGCCCGCGCGAGGGGGCGCGGACTGAAGCTTTCTTT. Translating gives CASSPREGARTEAFF. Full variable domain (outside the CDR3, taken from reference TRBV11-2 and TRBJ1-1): EAGVAQSPRYKIIEKRQSVAFWCNPISGHATLYWYQQILGQGPKLLIQFQNNGVVDDSQLPKDRFSAERLKGVDSTLKIQPAKLEDSAVYLCASSPREGARTEAFFGQGTRLTVV.

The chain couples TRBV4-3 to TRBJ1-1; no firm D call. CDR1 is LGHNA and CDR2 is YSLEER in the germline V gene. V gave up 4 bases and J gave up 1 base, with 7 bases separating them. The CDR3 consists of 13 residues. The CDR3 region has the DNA TGCGCCAGCAGCCGACGGAGGAACACTGAAGCTTTCTTT. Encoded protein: CASSRRRNTEAFF.

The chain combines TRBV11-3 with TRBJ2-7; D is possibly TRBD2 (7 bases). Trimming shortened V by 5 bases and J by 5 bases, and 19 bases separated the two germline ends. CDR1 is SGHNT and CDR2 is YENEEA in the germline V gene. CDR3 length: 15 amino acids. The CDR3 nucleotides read TGTGCCAGCAGCCGTTCTTGGGGGGGCACGAACGAGCAGTACTTC. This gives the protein CASSRSWGGTNEQYF.

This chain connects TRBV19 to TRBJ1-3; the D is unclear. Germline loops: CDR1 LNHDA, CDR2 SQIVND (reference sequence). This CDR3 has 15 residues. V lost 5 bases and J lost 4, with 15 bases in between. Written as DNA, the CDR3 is TGTGCCAGTAGTCGCCAGACGGATTCCGGAAACACCATATATTTT. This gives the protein CASSRQTDSGNTIYF.

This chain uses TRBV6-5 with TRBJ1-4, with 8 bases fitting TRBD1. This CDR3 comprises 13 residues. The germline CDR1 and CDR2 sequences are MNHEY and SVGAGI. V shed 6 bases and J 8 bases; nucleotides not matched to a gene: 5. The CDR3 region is CASSQNRGEKLFF. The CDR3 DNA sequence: TGTGCCAGCAGCCAGAACAGGGGGGAAAAACTGTTTTTT.

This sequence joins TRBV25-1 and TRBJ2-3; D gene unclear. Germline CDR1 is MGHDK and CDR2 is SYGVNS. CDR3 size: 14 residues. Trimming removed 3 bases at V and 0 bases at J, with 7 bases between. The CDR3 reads CASSDAGSTDTQYF. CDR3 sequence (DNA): TGTGCCAGCAGTGACGCTGGGAGCACAGATACGCAGTATTTT.

CDR3 bases: TGTGCCATCAGGGACTCGAGCGGGGGGGCCCATAATGAGCAGTTCTTC. Translating gives CAIRDSSGGAHNEQFF. The chain has TRBV10-3 and TRBJ2-1; 10 bases are shared with TRBD2. The CDR3 has 16 residues. Germline V gene sequence: CDR1 ENHRY, CDR2 SYGVKD. V lost 6 bases, J lost 7 bases, and 12 bases stayed unmatched.

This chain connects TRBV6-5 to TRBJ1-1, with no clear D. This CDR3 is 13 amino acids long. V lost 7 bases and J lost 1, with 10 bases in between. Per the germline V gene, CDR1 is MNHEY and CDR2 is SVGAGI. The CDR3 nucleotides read TGTGCCAGCACTTGGTCCTCGAACACTGAAGCTTTCTTT. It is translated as CASTWSSNTEAFF.

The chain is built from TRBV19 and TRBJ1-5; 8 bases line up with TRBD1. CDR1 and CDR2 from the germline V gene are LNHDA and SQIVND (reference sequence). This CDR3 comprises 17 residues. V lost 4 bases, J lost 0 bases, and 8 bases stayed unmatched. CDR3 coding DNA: TGTGCCAGTAGTACCCTTCCAGGGGGCTATAGCAATCAGCCCCAGCATTTT. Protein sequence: CASSTLPGGYSNQPQHF.

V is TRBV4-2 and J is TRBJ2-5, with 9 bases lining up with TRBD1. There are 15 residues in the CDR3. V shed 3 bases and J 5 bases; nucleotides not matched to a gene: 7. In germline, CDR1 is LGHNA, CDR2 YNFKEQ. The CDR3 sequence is CASSQDRGRLETQYF. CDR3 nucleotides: TGTGCCAGCAGCCAGGACAGGGGACGGTTGGAGACCCAGTACTTC.

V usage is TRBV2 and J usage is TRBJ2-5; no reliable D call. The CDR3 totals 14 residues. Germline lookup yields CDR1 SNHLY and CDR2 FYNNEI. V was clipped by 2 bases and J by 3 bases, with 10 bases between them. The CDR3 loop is CASSERFGKETQYF. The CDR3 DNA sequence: TGTGCCAGCAGTGAAAGGTTTGGAAAAGAGACCCAGTACTTC.

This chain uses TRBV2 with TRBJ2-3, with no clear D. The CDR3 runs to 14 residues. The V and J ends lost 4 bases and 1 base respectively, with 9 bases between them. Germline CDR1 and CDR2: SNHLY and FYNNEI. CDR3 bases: TGTGCCAGCAGTGGGACCCAAGGCACAGATACGCAGTATTTT. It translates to CASSGTQGTDTQYF. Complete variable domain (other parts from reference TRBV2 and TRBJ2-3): EPEVTQTPSHQVTQMGQEVILRCVPISNHLYFYWYRQILGQKVEFLVSFYNNEISEKSEIFDDQFSVERPDGSNFTLKIRSTKLEDSAMYFCASSGTQGTDTQYFGPGTRLTVL.

CDR3 sequence: CASSAGRVAGNQPQHF. CDR3 sequence (DNA): TGTGCCAGCAGCGCGGGTAGGGTGGCGGGGAATCAGCCCCAGCATTTT. The chain links TRBV7-8 to TRBJ1-5; D ambiguous. V lost 5 bases, J lost 4 bases, and 18 bases lay in between. Germline CDR1 and CDR2: SGHVS and FQNEAQ. The CDR3 runs 16 residues.